This T cell receptor beta chain was found in a study of T cell changes during pregnancy in multiple sclerosis. The repertoire was sequenced with immunoSEQ multiplex PCR; TCRdb's copy has only in-frame clones and lacks some. Here the sample spans tens of thousands of clones, roughly nine tenths being singletons. This CDR3 contains 15 residues. The trim removed 5 bases at V and 5 bases at J, leaving 8 bases unmatched. In germline, CDR1 is MDHEN, CDR2 SYDVKM. The sequenced sample was peripheral blood, obtained in the second trimester of pregnancy. This chain uses TRBV28 with TRBJ2-1, with 8 bases identical to TRBD2. This clonotype originated in a female donor in good health, enrolled as a control in a pregnancy study. The CDR3 sequence is CASSPSAAGDNEQFF. The CDR3 DNA is TGTGCCAGCAGTCCATCCGCAGCGGGGGACAATGAGCAGTTCTTC.